These 9 T cell receptor beta chains originate from one sample sequenced in a study of cytomegalovirus exposure and HLA in healthy donors. The PCR contained 60 Vbeta and 13 Jbeta primers. Sequencing used immunoSEQ multiplex PCR; TCRdb keeps in-frame clones, though not all of them. In the table there are under 150,000 clones, around three quarters of which are singletons. Specimen: PBMCs. The origin of the receptors is a woman between 45 and 65 years old in good health and CMV-seronegative.

The rearrangement links TRBV7-3 to TRBJ2-5, with 14 bases aligning to TRBD2. Germline CDR1 reads SGHTA; CDR2 reads FQGTGA. V was pared by 5 bases and J by 2 bases, with 4 bases of the junction left unmatched. The CDR3 runs to 16 residues. CDR3 residues: CASSPRLAGGQETQYF. The CDR3 coding sequence is TGTGCCAGCAGCCCGCGACTAGCGGGAGGGCAAGAGACCCAGTACTTC.

This clone showed up just once. The gene calls are TRBV6-5 and TRBJ2-7; a weak D match, TRBD2 (6 bases). Per germline, CDR1 MNHEY and CDR2 SVGAGI. V dropped 4 bases and J dropped 4 bases, with 14 bases sitting between them. CDR3 length equals 14 residues. CDR3 amino acids: CASSLTSQTYEQYF. CDR3 DNA: TGTGCCAGCAGTTTAACTAGCCAAACGTACGAGCAGTACTTC.

The rearrangement joins TRBV13 to TRBJ1-4; possible D gene TRBD1, 6 bases. V lost 4 bases, J lost 8 bases, and 17 bases lay in between. Germline CDR1 is PRHDT and CDR2 is FYEKMQ (reference sequence). The CDR3 covers 15 residues. The CDR3 DNA reads TGTGCCAGCAGCTATAGGGGGGGTAACCAAGAAAAACTGTTTTTT. Its translation: CASSYRGGNQEKLFF.

The J gene is TRBJ1-4, the V gene TRBV5-1, with 10 bases aligning to TRBD1. Germline CDR1 and CDR2: SGHRS and YFSETQ. V lost 2 bases, J lost 8 bases, and 6 bases stayed unmatched. The CDR3 runs to 15 residues. In nucleotides, the CDR3 is TGCGCCAGCAGCTTCTCTGGGACAGGGGAGGAAAAACTGTTTTTT. Protein: CASSFSGTGEEKLFF. Full variable domain (outside the CDR3, taken from reference TRBV5-1 and TRBJ1-4): KAGVTQTPRYLIKTRGQQVTLSCSPISGHRSVSWYQQTPGQGLQFLFEYFSETQRNKGNFPGRFSGRQFSNSRSEMNVSTLELGDSALYLCASSFSGTGEEKLFFGSGTQLSVL.

This sequence joins TRBV7-9 and TRBJ2-1, with 11 bases fitting TRBD2. V dropped 0 bases and J dropped 8; count of bases not matched to a gene: 9. Germline loops: CDR1 SEHNR, CDR2 FQNEAQ (reference sequence). The CDR3 contains 17 residues. CDR3 loop: CASSLARPGLAVHEQFF. CDR3 in DNA: TGTGCCAGCAGCTTAGCCCGACCGGGACTAGCGGTCCATGAGCAGTTCTTC.

This chain joins TRBV11-2 and TRBJ2-7; 7 bases align to TRBD2. The junction had 7 bases not matched to a gene; V was cut back by 1 base and J by 4 bases. The germline gives CDR1 SGHAT, CDR2 FQNNGV. This CDR3 spans 15 amino acids. The CDR3 DNA reads as TGTGCCAGCAGCTTAGTTGCGGGAGTCTCGTACGAGCAGTACTTC. It specifies CASSLVAGVSYEQYF.

Points on this clone: One end of the junction does not line up with germline, which may come from a read error. The chain uses TRBV6-6 and TRBJ1-1; 10 positions agree with TRBD1. CDR1 and CDR2 (germline): MNHNY, SVGAGI (reference sequence). The length of the CDR3 is 11 residues. Written as DNA, the CDR3 is TGTGCCAGCAGTCCTGGGACAGGGGTTATCTTT. It translates to CASSPGTGVIF.

A few counts support this clone. V usage is TRBV29-1 and J usage is TRBJ2-5, with 8 bases identical to TRBD2. The CDR3 is made up of 15 amino acids. The V and J ends lost 4 bases and 0 bases, in that order; junction bases with no gene match: 7. Germline CDR1 and CDR2: SQVTM and ANQGSEA. CDR3 loop: CSVADTGGYQETQYF. For the CDR3, the DNA is TGCAGCGTTGCCGACACGGGGGGGTACCAAGAGACCCAGTACTTC.

Only a few counts were recorded for this clone. The chain recombines TRBV7-9 with TRBJ1-1; D not certain. Trimming left V 4 bases short and J 8 bases short, with 8 bases between. Germline lookup yields CDR1 SEHNR and CDR2 FQNEAQ (reference sequence). The CDR3 length is 11 residues. The CDR3 here is CASSSRGEAFF. CDR3 nucleotides: TGTGCCAGCAGCTCCCGGGGAGAAGCTTTCTTT.